The clone carrying this T cell receptor (beta chain) was observed at least ten times. What it binds is unknown. Unique molecular identifiers tagged the TCRbeta library. TCRdb passed the PCR reads through MiXCR, listing each CDR3 protein once. The top ten clones hold about 2% of a sample with almost 500,000 distinct CDR3 sequences, roughly 10% of them seen once. The data stem from a study of T-cell reconstitution after alpha-beta-depleted transplantation in children. Study-wide points: Reports say that about two months after transplant, the alpha-beta T cells came out of several hundred graft clones that had expanded.

Trimming stripped 5 bases from V and 5 bases from J, with 15 bases between. The V gene's germline CDR1 is MNHEY and CDR2 SMNVEV (reference sequence). The CDR3 covers 14 residues. This TCR was recovered from a child aged 2 to 9 with inherited bone marrow failure, due to receive a stem cell transplant. The rearrangement uses TRBV27 and TRBJ2-5; tentative D call: TRBD1 (5 bases). Sample: PBMCs, taken before TCRalphabeta/CD19-depleted stem cell transplant. DNA of the CDR3: TGTGCCAGCAGTACAACTCCAGGGCAGGAGACCCAGTACTTC. As protein: CASSTTPGQETQYF.